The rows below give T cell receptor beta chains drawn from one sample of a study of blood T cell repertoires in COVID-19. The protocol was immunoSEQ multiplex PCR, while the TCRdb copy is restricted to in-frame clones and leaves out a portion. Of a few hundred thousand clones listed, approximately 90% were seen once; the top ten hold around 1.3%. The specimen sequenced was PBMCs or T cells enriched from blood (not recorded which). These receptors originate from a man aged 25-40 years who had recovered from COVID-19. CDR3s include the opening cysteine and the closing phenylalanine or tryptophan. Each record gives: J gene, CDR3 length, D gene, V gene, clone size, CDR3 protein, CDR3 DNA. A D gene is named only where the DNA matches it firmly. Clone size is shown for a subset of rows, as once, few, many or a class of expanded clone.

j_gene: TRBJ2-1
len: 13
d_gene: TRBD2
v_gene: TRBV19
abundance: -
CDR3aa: CASSLRENNEQFF
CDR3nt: TGTGCCAGTAGTTTGCGGGAGAACAATGAGCAGTTCTTC

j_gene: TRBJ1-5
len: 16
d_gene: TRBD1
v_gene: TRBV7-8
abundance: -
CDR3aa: CASSLPGQGSNQPQHF
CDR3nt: TGTGCCAGCAGCTTACCGGGACAGGGAAGCAATCAGCCCCAGCATTTT

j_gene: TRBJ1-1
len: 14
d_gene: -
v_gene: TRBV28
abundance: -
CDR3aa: CASRSGAQNTEAFF
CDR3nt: TGTGCCAGCAGGTCAGGGGCCCAGAACACTGAAGCTTTCTTT

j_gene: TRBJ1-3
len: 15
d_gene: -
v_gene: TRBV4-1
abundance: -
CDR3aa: CASSQETTLGNTIYF
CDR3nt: TGCGCCAGCAGCCAAGAGACGACACTTGGAAACACCATATATTTT

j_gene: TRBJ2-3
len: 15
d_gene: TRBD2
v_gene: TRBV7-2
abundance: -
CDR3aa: CASNQLGLATDTQYF
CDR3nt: TGTGCCAGCAATCAACTGGGACTAGCGACAGATACGCAGTATTTT

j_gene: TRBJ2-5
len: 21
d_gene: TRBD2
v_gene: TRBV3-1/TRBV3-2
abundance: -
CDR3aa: CASSRRSGLAGGQGSQETQYF
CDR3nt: TGTGCCAGCAGCCGACGTAGTGGACTAGCGGGGGGGCAAGGGAGCCAGGAGACCCAGTACTTC

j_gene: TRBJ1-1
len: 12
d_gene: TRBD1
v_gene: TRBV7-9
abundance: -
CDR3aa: CASSSRQGQAFF
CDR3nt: TGTGCCAGCAGCTCCCGACAGGGCCAAGCTTTCTTT

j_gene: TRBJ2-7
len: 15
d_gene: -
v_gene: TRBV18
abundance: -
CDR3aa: CASSREGGIPYEQYF
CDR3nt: TGTGCCAGCTCAAGGGAAGGAGGGATCCCCTACGAGCAGTACTTC

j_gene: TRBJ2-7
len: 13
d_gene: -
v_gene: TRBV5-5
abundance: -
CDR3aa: CASSSDSTYEQYF
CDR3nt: TGTGCCAGCAGCTCGGACAGTACCTACGAGCAGTACTTC

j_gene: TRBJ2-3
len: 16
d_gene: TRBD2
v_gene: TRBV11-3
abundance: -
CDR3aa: CASSLGLAASTDTQYF
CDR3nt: TGTGCCAGCAGCTTAGGGCTAGCGGCGAGCACAGATACGCAGTATTTT

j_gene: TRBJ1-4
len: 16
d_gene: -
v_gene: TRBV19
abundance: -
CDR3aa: CASSTRTGIINEKLFF
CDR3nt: TGTGCCAGTAGTACCAGAACCGGGATAATTAATGAAAAACTGTTTTTT

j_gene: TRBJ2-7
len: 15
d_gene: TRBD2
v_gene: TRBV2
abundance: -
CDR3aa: CASSEFGGGTYEQYF
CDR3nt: TGTGCCAGCAGTGAATTTGGCGGGGGTACCTACGAGCAGTACTTC

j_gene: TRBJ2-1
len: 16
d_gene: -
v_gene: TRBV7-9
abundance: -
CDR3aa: CASSLAQGPSYNEQFF
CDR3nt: TGTGCCAGCAGCTTAGCCCAGGGGCCCTCCTACAATGAGCAGTTCTTC

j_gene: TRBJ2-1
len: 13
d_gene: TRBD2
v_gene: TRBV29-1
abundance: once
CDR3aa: CSVVGRARNEQFF
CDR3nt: TGCAGCGTTGTCGGGAGGGCCAGGAATGAGCAGTTCTTC

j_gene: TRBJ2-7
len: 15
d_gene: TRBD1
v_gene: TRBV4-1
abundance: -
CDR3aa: CASSLGQGPLYEQYF
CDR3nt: TGCGCCAGCAGCCTCGGACAGGGCCCCCTCTACGAGCAGTACTTC

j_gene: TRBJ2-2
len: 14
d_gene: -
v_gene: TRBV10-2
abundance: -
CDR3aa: CASSELRGYRELFF
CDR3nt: TGCGCCAGCAGTGAGTTGCGTGGCTACAGAGAGCTGTTTTTT

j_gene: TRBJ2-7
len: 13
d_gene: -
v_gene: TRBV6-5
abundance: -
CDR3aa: CASRGSIRGEQYF
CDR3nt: TGTGCCAGCAGGGGTAGTATTAGGGGCGAGCAGTACTTC

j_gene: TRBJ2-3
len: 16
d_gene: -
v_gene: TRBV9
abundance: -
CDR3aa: CASSVDSNSNTDTQYF
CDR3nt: TGTGCCAGCAGCGTAGACTCGAACTCTAACACAGATACGCAGTATTTT

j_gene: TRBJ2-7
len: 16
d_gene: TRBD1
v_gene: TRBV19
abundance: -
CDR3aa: CASSKTDRSLAYEQYF
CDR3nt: TGTGCCAGTAGCAAAACGGACAGGTCATTAGCCTACGAGCAGTACTTC

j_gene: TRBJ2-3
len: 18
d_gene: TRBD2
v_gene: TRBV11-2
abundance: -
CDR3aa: CASSSGTSGGALDHTQYF
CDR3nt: TGTGCCAGCAGCTCCGGGACTAGCGGGGGGGCCCTCGATCATACGCAGTATTTT

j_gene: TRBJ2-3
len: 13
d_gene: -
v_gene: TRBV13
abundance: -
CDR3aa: CASATGLTDTQYF
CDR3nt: TGTGCCAGCGCGACGGGACTCACAGATACGCAGTATTTT

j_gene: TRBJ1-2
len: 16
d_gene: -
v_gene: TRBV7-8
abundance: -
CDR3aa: CASSLILHGWNYGYTF
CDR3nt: TGTGCCAGCAGCCTCATATTGCACGGGTGGAACTATGGCTACACCTTC

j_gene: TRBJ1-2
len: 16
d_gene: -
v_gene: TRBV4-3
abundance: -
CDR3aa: CASSQDLQSTNYGYTF
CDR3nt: TGCGCCAGCAGCCAAGATTTACAGTCAACTAACTATGGCTACACCTTC

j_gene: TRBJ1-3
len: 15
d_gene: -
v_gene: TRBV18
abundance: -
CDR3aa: CASSPSGTSGNTIYF
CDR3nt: TGTGCCAGCTCACCATCAGGAACCTCTGGAAACACCATATATTTT

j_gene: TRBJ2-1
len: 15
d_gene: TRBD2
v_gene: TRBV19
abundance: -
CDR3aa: CASTTGTSGVHEQFF
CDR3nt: TGTGCCAGTACCACCGGGACTAGCGGGGTCCATGAGCAGTTCTTC

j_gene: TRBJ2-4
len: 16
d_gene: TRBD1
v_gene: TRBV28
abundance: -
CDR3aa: CASSCDRTGCTNIQYF
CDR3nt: TGTGCCAGCAGTTGCGACAGGACAGGTTGTACGAACATTCAGTACTTC

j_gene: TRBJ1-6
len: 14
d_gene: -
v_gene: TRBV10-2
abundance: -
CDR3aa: CASHSARYDSPLHF
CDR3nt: TGCGCCAGCCATTCGGCTAGATACGATTCACCCCTCCACTTT

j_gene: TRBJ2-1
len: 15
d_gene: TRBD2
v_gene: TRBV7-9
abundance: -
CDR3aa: CASSATSGGYNEQFF
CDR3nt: TGTGCCAGCAGCGCGACTAGCGGGGGTTACAATGAGCAGTTCTTC

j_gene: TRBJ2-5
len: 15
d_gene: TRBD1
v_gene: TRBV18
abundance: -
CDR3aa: CASSPTNRGSETQYF
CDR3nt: TGTGCCAGCTCACCAACCAACAGGGGATCAGAGACCCAGTACTTC

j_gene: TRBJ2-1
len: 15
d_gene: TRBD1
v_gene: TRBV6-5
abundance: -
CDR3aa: CASSSTTGAVDEQFF
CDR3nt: TGTGCCAGCAGTTCCACGACAGGGGCGGTGGATGAGCAGTTCTTC

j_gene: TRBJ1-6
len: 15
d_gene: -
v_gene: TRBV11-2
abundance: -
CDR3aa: CASSLEGQANSPLHF
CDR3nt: TGTGCCAGCAGCTTAGAGGGTCAGGCTAATTCACCCCTCCACTTT